This paragraph reports one T cell receptor (beta chain). As handled by the study authors: The assay estimated nucleated cells by amplifying reference gene primers. Method: immunoSEQ multiplex PCR; TCRdb's copy keeps in-frame clones and lacks some. V and J calls and clone size are as listed in that table; D and trimming were resolved from the DNA. The sample lists approximately 200,000 clones, about 85% seen once, with 15% to 20% in the top ten. The Seattle patients, enrolled during active infection, were followed longitudinally. This record comes from a study of blood T cell repertoires in COVID-19. Study at large: There were acute and convalescent COVID-19 samples, and they came from the United States, Italy and Spain. T cells, B-cell-depleted T cells, or PBMCs supplied cDNA or gDNA.

Sequences were obtained from peripheral blood. The origin of this receptor is a person aged 70 to 85 with COVID-19, enrolled during active disease.

CDR3 sequence: CASSLVGQGANYGYTF. CDR3 nucleotides: TGCGCCAGCAGCTTGGTAGGGCAGGGGGCAAACTATGGCTACACCTTC. The chain is built from TRBV5-1 and TRBJ1-2, with TRBD1 matching 8 bases. From germline, CDR1 is SGHRS and CDR2 YFSETQ. This CDR3 has 16 amino acids. After removal of 0 bases from V and 2 bases from J, the junction contained 6 bases not matched to a gene.